This passage covers 9 T cell receptor beta chains from one sample sequenced in a study of glioma-infiltrating T cells after dendritic cell vaccination. Produced via immunoSEQ multiplex PCR; TCRdb's table is partial and in-frame only. The table includes 100,000 or so clones, just over 85% detected once. The source material was blood, sampled before dendritic cell vaccination. These receptors were collected from a human donor with glioblastoma.

The chain employs TRBV30 and TRBJ2-7, with 9 bases that match TRBD1. CDR3 length: 14 amino acids. Germline CDR1 and CDR2: GTSNPN and SVGIG (reference sequence). V was pared by 3 bases and J by 4 bases, with 7 bases of the junction left unmatched. The CDR3 protein is CAWSGDRGEYEQYF. For the CDR3, the DNA is TGTGCCTGGAGCGGAGACAGGGGGGAGTACGAGCAGTACTTC.

This sequence joins TRBV13 and TRBJ2-5; a weak D match, TRBD2 (6 bases). The CDR3 is 15 residues long. Germline CDR1 PRHDT, CDR2 FYEKMQ (reference sequence). Trimming took 5 bases from V and 5 from J, leaving 18 bases between them. The CDR3 DNA is TGTGCCAGCAGCACAGACGGGGGAGCGGCGGAGACCCAGTACTTC. It specifies CASSTDGGAAETQYF.

The rearrangement uses TRBV10-3 and TRBJ2-7; TRBD2 matches at 10 bases. The CDR3 contains 12 residues. Germline assignment: CDR1 ENHRY and CDR2 SYGVKD. V was clipped by 4 bases and J by 10 bases; unmatched bases: 4. Here the CDR3 reads CAISGLAGAQYF. The CDR3 DNA reads as TGTGCCATCAGTGGGCTAGCGGGAGCCCAGTACTTC.

The rearrangement joins TRBV28 to TRBJ2-7; the match to TRBD2 covers 12 bases. The V segment lost 5 bases and the J segment 5 bases; nucleotides outside the gene matches: 4. The CDR3 runs to 14 residues. The germline V gene encodes CDR1 MDHEN and CDR2 SYDVKM. The CDR3 DNA is TGTGCCAGCAGTGTGGGACTAGCGGGCGACGAGCAGTACTTC. Protein sequence: CASSVGLAGDEQYF.

The chain couples TRBV27 to TRBJ2-7; TRBD2 agrees at 8 bases. In germline, CDR1 is MNHEY, CDR2 SMNVEV (reference sequence). V gave up 6 bases and J gave up 0 bases; unmatched junction bases: 4. The CDR3 spans 14 residues. In nucleotides, the CDR3 is TGTGCCAGCAGCTCTAGCGGGTACTCCTACGAGCAGTACTTC. Residues: CASSSSGYSYEQYF.

The chain combines TRBV11-2 with TRBJ1-3; D uncertain. Germline values: CDR1 SGHAT, CDR2 FQNNGV. Trimming shortened V by 0 bases and J by 4 bases, and 16 bases separated the two germline ends. The CDR3 has 17 residues. CDR3 coding DNA: TGTGCCAGCAGCTTAGATCATCGGAGAAACGGGGGAAACACCATATATTTT. This codes for CASSLDHRRNGGNTIYF.

CDR3 DNA sequence: TGTGCCAGCTCACCACCGCAAAAGCAGGGGGACTATGGCTACACCTTC. Amino acids: CASSPPQKQGDYGYTF. The V gene is TRBV18, the J gene TRBJ1-2, with 7 nucleotides matching TRBD1. The length of the CDR3 is 16 residues. The germline V gene encodes CDR1 KGHSH and CDR2 LQKENI. With 0 bases clipped from V and 3 bases from J, the junction kept 7 bases outside the gene matches.

CDR3 coding DNA: TGTGCCAGCAGCCAGGGGAATCAGCCCCAGCATTTT. Amino acid sequence: CASSQGNQPQHF. V and J are TRBV9 and TRBJ1-5; D is possibly TRBD1 (6 bases). The germline V gene encodes CDR1 SGDLS and CDR2 YYNGEE. The ends were cut back, 4 bases at V and 4 bases at J, with 6 bases in the middle. There are 12 residues in the CDR3.

The chain is built from TRBV28 and TRBJ2-1; 12 nucleotides align to TRBD2. The CDR3 is 16 amino acids. J gave up 4 bases and V 1 base, and 2 bases lay outside the gene matches. Germline V gene lookup returns CDR1 MDHEN and CDR2 SYDVKM. CDR3 in amino acids: CASSLSLAGGYNEQFF. The CDR3 nucleotides are TGTGCCAGCAGTTTATCACTAGCGGGAGGTTACAATGAGCAGTTCTTC.